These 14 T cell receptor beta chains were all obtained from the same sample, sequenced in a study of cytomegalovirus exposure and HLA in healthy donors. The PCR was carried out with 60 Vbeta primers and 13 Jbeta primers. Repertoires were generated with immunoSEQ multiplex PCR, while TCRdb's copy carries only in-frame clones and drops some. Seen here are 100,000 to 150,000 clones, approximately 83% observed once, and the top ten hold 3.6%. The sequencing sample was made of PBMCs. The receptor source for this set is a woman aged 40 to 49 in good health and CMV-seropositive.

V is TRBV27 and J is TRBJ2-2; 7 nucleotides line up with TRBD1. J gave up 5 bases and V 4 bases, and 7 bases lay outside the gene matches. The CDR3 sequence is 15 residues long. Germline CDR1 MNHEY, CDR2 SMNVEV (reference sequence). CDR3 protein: CASSSTPTGTGELFF. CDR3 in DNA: TGTGCCAGCAGTTCTACACCGACAGGGACCGGGGAGCTGTTTTTT.

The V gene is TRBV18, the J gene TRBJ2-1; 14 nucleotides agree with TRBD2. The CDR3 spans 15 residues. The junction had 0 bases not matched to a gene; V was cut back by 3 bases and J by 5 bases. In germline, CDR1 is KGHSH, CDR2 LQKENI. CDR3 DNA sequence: TGTGCCAGCTCACCGGGACTAGCGGGGGACAATGAGCAGTTCTTC. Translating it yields CASSPGLAGDNEQFF. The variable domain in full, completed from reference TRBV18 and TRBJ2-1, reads NAGVMQNPRHLVRRRGQEARLRCSPMKGHSHVYWYRQLPEEGLKFMVYLQKENIIDESGMPKERFSAEFPKEGPSILRIQQVVRGDSAAYFCASSPGLAGDNEQFFGPGTRLTVL.

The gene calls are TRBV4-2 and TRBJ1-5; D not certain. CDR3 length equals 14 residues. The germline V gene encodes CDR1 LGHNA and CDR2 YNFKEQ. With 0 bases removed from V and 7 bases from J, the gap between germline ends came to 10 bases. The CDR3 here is CASSQEEGRQPQHF. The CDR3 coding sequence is TGTGCCAGCAGCCAAGAGGAGGGAAGGCAGCCCCAGCATTTT.

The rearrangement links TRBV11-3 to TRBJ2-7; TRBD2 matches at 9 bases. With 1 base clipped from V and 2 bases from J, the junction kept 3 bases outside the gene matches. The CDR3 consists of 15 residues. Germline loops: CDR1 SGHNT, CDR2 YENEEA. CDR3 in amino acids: CASSLGAGGPYEQYF. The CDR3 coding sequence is TGTGCCAGCAGCTTAGGGGCGGGAGGGCCCTACGAGCAGTACTTC.

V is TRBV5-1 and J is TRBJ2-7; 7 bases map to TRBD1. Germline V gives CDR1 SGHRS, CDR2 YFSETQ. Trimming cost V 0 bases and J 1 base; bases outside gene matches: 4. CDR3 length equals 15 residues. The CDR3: CASSLAGQTSYEQYF. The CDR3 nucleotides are TGCGCCAGCAGCTTGGCGGGACAGACATCCTACGAGCAGTACTTC.

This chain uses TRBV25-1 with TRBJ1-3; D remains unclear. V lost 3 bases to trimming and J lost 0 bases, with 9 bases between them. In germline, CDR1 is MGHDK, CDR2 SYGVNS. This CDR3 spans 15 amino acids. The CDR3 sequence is CASSDYDNSGNTIYF. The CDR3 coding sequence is TGTGCCAGCAGTGATTACGACAACTCTGGAAACACCATATATTTT. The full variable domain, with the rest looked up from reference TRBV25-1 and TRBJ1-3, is EADIYQTPRYLVIGTGKKITLECSQTMGHDKMYWYQQDPGMELHLIHYSYGVNSTEKGDLSSESTVSRIRTEHFPLTLESARPSHTSQYLCASSDYDNSGNTIYFGEGSWLTVV.

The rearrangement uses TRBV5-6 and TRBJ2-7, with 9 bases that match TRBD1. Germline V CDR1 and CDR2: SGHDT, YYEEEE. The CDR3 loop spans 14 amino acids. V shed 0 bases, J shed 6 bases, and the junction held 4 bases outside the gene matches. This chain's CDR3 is CASSLEDRGGEQYF. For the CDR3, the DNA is TGTGCCAGCAGCTTGGAGGACAGGGGAGGCGAGCAGTACTTC.

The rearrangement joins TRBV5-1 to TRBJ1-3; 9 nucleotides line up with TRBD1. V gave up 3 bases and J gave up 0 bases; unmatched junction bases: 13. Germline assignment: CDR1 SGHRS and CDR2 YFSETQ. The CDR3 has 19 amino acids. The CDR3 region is CASSSPGQGSLDSGNTIYF. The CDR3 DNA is TGCGCCAGCAGCTCGCCGGGACAGGGTTCATTGGACTCTGGAAACACCATATATTTT.

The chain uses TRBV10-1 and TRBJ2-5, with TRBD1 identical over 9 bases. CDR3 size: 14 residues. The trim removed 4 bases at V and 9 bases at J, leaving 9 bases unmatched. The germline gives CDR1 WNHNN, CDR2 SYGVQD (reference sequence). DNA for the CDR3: TGCGCCAGCAGTGCCGGGACAGGGAGTAGGGCCCAGTACTTC. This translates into CASSAGTGSRAQYF.

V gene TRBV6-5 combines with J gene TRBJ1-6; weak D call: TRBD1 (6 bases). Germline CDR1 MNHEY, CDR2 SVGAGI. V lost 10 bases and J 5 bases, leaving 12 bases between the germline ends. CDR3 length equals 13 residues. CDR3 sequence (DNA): TGTGCCACCGGACAGCTCAATAATTCACCCCTCCACTTT. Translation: CATGQLNNSPLHF.

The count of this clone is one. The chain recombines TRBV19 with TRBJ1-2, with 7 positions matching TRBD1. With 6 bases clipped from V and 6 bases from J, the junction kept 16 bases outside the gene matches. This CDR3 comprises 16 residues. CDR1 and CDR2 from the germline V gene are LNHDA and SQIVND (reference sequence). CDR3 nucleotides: TGTGCCAGTAGCGCTTCCCCGACAGGGTTCGAGGATGGCTACACCTTC. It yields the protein CASSASPTGFEDGYTF.

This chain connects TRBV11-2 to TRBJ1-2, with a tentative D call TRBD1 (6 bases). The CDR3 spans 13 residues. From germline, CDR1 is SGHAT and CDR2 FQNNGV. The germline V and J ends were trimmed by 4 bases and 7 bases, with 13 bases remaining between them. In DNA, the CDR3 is TGTGCCAGCAGCTCCGACAGGCTGCGTGGCTACACCTTC. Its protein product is CASSSDRLRGYTF.

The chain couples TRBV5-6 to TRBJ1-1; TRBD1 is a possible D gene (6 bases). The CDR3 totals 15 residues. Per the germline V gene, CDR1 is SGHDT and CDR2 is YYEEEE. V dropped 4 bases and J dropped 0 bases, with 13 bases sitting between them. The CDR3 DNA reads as TGTGCCAGCAGCATAGGGGGGGCCATGAACACTGAAGCTTTCTTT. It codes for CASSIGGAMNTEAFF.

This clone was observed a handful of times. This CDR3 is CAWQEGGPGGYTF. DNA of the CDR3: TGTGCCTGGCAAGAGGGGGGGCCTGGGGGCTACACCTTC. The chain links TRBV30 to TRBJ1-2; perhaps TRBD1 as D (6 bases). Deletions cut 5 bases from V and 8 bases from J, with 18 bases between. Germline V gives CDR1 GTSNPN, CDR2 SVGIG (reference sequence). This CDR3 is 13 amino acids long.